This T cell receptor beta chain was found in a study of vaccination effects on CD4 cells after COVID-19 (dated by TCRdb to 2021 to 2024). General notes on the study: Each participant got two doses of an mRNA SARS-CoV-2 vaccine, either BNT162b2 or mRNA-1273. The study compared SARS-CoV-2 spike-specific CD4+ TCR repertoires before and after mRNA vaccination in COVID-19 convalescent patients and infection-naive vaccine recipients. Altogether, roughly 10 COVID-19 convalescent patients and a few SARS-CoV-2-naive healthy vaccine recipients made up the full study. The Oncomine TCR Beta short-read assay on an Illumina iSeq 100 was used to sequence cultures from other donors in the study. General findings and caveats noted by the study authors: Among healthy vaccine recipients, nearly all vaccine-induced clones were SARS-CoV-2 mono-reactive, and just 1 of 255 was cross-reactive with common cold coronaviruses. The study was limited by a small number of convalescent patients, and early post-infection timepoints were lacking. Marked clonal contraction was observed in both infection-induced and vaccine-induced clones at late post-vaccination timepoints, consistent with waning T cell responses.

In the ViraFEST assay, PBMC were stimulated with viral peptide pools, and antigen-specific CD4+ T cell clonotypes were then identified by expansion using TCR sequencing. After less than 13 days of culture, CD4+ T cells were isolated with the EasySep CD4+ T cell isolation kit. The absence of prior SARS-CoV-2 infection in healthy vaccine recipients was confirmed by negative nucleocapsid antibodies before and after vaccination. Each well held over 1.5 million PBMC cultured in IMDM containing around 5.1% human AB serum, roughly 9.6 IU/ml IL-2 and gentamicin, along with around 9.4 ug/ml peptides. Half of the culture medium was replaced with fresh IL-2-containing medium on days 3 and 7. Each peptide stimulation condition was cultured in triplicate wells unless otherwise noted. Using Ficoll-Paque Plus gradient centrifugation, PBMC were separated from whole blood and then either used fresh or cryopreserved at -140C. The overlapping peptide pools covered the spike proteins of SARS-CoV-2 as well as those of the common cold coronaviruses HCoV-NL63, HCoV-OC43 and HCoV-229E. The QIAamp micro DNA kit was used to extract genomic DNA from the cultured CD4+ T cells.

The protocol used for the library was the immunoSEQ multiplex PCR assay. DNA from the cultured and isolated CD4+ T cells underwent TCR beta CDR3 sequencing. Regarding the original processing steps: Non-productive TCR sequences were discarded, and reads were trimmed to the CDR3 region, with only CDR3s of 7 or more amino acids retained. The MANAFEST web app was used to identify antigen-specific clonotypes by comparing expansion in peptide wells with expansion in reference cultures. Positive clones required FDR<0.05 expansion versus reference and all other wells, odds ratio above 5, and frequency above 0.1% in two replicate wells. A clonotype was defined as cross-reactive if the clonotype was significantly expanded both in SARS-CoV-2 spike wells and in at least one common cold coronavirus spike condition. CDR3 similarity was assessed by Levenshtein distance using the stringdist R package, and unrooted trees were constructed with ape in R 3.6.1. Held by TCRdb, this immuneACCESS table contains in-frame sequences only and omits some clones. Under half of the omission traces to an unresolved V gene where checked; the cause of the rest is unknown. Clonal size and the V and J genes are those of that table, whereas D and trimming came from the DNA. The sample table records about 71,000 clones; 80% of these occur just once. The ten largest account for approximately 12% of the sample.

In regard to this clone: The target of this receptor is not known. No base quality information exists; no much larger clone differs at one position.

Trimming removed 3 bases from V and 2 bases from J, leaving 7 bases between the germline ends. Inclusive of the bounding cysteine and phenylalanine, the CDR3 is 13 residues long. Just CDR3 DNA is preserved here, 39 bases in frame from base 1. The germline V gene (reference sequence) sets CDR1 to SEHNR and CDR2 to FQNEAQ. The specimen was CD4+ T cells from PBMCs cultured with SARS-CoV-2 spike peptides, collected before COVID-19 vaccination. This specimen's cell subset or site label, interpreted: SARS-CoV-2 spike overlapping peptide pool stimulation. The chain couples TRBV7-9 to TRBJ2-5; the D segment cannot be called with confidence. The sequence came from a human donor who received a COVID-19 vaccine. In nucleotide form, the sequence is TGTGCCAGCAGCTTCACTTATCAAGAGACCCAGTACTTC. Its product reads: CASSFTYQETQYF.